This T cell receptor beta chain was documented in a study of blood T cell repertoires in COVID-19. Study-wide context: Material from acute and convalescent COVID-19 was sourced from the United States, Italy and Spain. From T cells, B-cell-depleted T cells, or PBMCs came the material, which was cDNA or gDNA.

In the original analysis: Reference gene primer amplification yielded estimated nucleated cell counts. Measured with immunoSEQ multiplex PCR; TCRdb has only the in-frame clones, and not every one. V and J calls plus clone size are reproduced from that table; the DNA served to infer D and trimming. This sample yields some 140,000 clones, of which around three quarters are seen a single time; approximately 3.5% belongs to the top ten. This CDR3 comprises 14 residues. Germline loops: CDR1 SGHDT, CDR2 YYEEEE. The V and J ends lost 5 bases and 5 bases, in that order; junction bases with no gene match: 7. The source material was peripheral blood. V usage is TRBV5-6 and J usage is TRBJ2-1; TRBD2 agrees at 7 bases. The TCR comes from a man aged 55-75 years with acute or convalescent COVID-19. The CDR3 loop reads CASSPGTKHNEQFF. The CDR3 coding sequence is TGTGCCAGCAGTCCCGGGACTAAACACAATGAGCAGTTCTTC.